The T cell receptor (beta chain) under discussion was sequenced for a study of shared clonotypes between healthy human individuals. Whole-study results and caveats: In several donors, about 5% of naive CD4 clonotypes appeared in common.

The table came from immunoSEQ multiplex PCR; TCRdb's copy has only in-frame clones and leaves some out. The repertoire includes over a million clones, about three quarters of them detected once, and about 1.5% sits in the top ten. As for this clone: The antigen is undetermined.

CD4+ cells were split into CD45RA+ naive and CD45RA-negative memory subsets. Sequencing used memory CD4+ T cells sorted from blood. Subset given: CD45RA-negative fraction. The TCR originated in a man younger than 35 in good health.

CDR3 sequence (DNA): TGTGCCAGTAGTATTCAACAGGAGTCGCAGTATTTT. Translation: CASSIQQESQYF. The V gene is TRBV19, the J gene TRBJ2-3; a weak D match, TRBD1 (5 bases). The CDR3 sequence is 12 residues long. In germline, CDR1 is LNHDA, CDR2 SQIVND (reference sequence). Between the trimmed V and J ends, which lost 3 bases and 10 bases, there was a span of 11 bases.